This T cell receptor beta chain emerged from a study of T cells expressing NK-cell markers. Notes on the study in general: The CD3+CD56-NKG2C+ fraction was also led by these clonotypes in several donors.

Generation of TCR beta cDNA was performed by 5'RACE template switching incorporating UMIs. TCRdb processed the 5' RACE reads again and assigns one entry to each CDR3 protein, with no DNA. The table for this sample gives around 550,000 distinct CDR3 sequences. CDR3 length: 15 amino acids. Germline CDR1 MNHEY, CDR2 SVGEGT. About this clonotype: What it binds is not known.

Sample: blood T cells: a sorted CD56 or NKG2C T cell subset, CD4+ or CD8+ T cells, or bulk PBMC T cells (not recorded which). The sequence derives from a man between 18 and 29 years old in good health. V is TRBV6-2 or TRBV6-3 and J is TRBJ2-1; no DNA is available, so the TRBD2 call from TCRdb remains unchecked. The CDR3 here is CASTTPPPWSNEQFF.